These 15 T cell receptor beta chains were sequenced from one sample in a study of T cell changes during pregnancy in multiple sclerosis. This table comes from immunoSEQ multiplex PCR, and its TCRdb copy is limited to in-frame clones, with some not included. The table shows some 74,000 clones, with 80% to 95% occurring only once. Sequenced material: peripheral blood, taken after pregnancy. All receptors derive from a female donor in good health, enrolled as a control in a pregnancy study.

V and J are TRBV5-1 and TRBJ1-2; 8 bases fit TRBD1. This CDR3 contains 16 residues. V was pared by 4 bases and J by 4 bases, with 12 bases of the junction left unmatched. Germline values: CDR1 SGHRS, CDR2 YFSETQ. CDR3 region: CASSRGDRNPPYGYTF. Here the CDR3 DNA reads TGCGCCAGCAGCAGGGGGGACAGGAACCCACCCTATGGCTACACCTTC.

In this sample, this clone turned up once. In nucleotides, the CDR3 is TGTGCCAGCAGCCAAGCGGGGTCGCTTGGGGAGCAGTACTTC. This encodes CASSQAGSLGEQYF. The chain combines TRBV9 with TRBJ2-7; 7 nucleotides align to TRBD2. The ends lost 4 bases at V and 7 bases at J; junction bases unmatched: 11. Germline-derived CDR1 and CDR2 are SGDLS and YYNGEE. The CDR3 loop spans 14 amino acids. The whole variable domain, filled in from reference TRBV9 and TRBJ2-7, reads DSGVTQTPKHLITATGQRVTLRCSPRSGDLSVYWYQQSLDQGLQFLIQYYNGEERAKGNILERFSAQQFPDLHSELNLSSLELGDSALYFCASSQAGSLGEQYFGPGTRLTVT.

The chain carries TRBV5-6 and TRBJ1-2, with D hard to call. The germline CDR1 and CDR2 sequences are SGHDT and YYEEEE. V lost 4 bases and J lost 6, with 7 bases in between. The CDR3 sequence is 11 residues long. The CDR3 DNA reads TGTGCCAGCAGCCTGGGTAATGGCTACACCTTC. Translated, it gives CASSLGNGYTF.

The chain links TRBV29-1 to TRBJ2-3; TRBD2 aligns across 7 bases. The CDR3 has 13 residues. Germline lookup yields CDR1 SQVTM and CDR2 ANQGSEA. V shed 7 bases and J 5 bases; nucleotides not matched to a gene: 9. The CDR3 nucleotides are TGCAGCGGGTGGGCGGGAGTCGGAGATACGCAGTATTTT. It encodes CSGWAGVGDTQYF.

The V call is TRBV6-6, the J call TRBJ2-2, with D possibly being TRBD2 (5 bases). The V gene lost 5 bases and the J gene lost 4 bases, with 5 bases spanning the gap. Germline V gene lookup returns CDR1 MNHNY and CDR2 SVGAGI (reference sequence). The CDR3 is made up of 12 amino acids. This CDR3 is CASSTSTGELFF. The CDR3 DNA follows: TGTGCCAGCAGTACTAGCACCGGGGAGCTGTTTTTT.

This clone was detected only once. The gene calls are TRBV27 and TRBJ2-3; TRBD2 agrees at 13 bases. The ends lost 5 bases at V and 3 bases at J; junction bases unmatched: 8. CDR3 length equals 17 residues. Germline V gene data show CDR1 as MNHEY and CDR2 as SMNVEV (reference sequence). The CDR3 bases are TGTGCCAGCAGTACCGGACTAGCGGGGGCATTTACAGATACGCAGTATTTT. Translating gives CASSTGLAGAFTDTQYF.

This sequence joins TRBV18 and TRBJ2-1, with 16 nucleotides matching TRBD2. This CDR3 has 18 residues. Germline assignment: CDR1 KGHSH and CDR2 LQKENI. V shed 5 bases, J shed 0 bases, and the junction held 4 bases outside the gene matches. The CDR3 reads CASSGTSGRAVSYNEQFF. Written as DNA, the CDR3 is TGTGCCAGCTCAGGGACTAGCGGGAGGGCCGTCTCCTACAATGAGCAGTTCTTC.

The chain couples TRBV4-3 to TRBJ1-2; 8 bases are shared with TRBD1. This CDR3 spans 15 amino acids. Germline V gives CDR1 LGHNA, CDR2 YSLEER. Losses at the gene ends were 0 bases for V and 6 bases for J; bases not matched to a gene: 6. The CDR3 is CASSQEHRGLHGYTF. Written as DNA, the CDR3 is TGCGCCAGCAGCCAAGAACACAGGGGGTTGCATGGCTACACCTTC.

This chain joins TRBV29-1 and TRBJ1-2; TRBD1 aligns across 8 bases. V lost 0 bases and J lost 4; bases outside the gene matches: 4. In germline, CDR1 is SQVTM, CDR2 ANQGSEA. The CDR3 is 14 amino acids. The CDR3 sequence: CSVEENGQGYGYTF. In DNA form, the CDR3 reads TGCAGCGTTGAAGAAAACGGACAGGGCTATGGCTACACCTTC.

This clone was recorded only once. This chain connects TRBV9 to TRBJ2-6, with 7 positions matching TRBD1. V was pared by 3 bases and J by 2 bases, with 5 bases of the junction left unmatched. The V gene's germline CDR1 is SGDLS and CDR2 YYNGEE. The CDR3 has 16 amino acids. In nucleotides, the CDR3 is TGTGCCAGCAGCGCGAACAGGGGAACTGGGGCCAACGTCCTGACTTTC. Protein: CASSANRGTGANVLTF.

The chain has TRBV29-1 and TRBJ1-2; D might be TRBD1 (6 bases). The CDR3 loop spans 13 amino acids. Germline V gene lookup returns CDR1 SQVTM and CDR2 ANQGSEA. V lost 4 bases and J 3 bases, leaving 12 bases between the germline ends. The CDR3 nucleotides are TGCAGCGTTGTGGGGGGGCTCTACTATGGCTACACCTTC. It codes for CSVVGGLYYGYTF.

The CDR3: CASSKGGGFSGNTIYF. Here the CDR3 DNA reads TGTGCCAGCAGCAAAGGAGGGGGCTTTTCTGGAAACACCATATATTTT. J is TRBJ1-3 and V is TRBV21-1; the table's TRBD1 call for D was not verified on the DNA. TRBV21-1 is classified as a pseudogene. There are 16 residues in the CDR3.

The chain employs TRBV6-6 and TRBJ2-1; 9 positions agree with TRBD2. The ends lost 7 bases at V and 4 bases at J; junction bases unmatched: 8. The CDR3 runs 15 residues. Germline V lookup: CDR1 MNHNY, CDR2 SVGAGI (reference sequence). The CDR3 DNA reads TGTGCCAGCAAAGGGGATCTAGCGGGGTACAATGAGCAGTTCTTC. It encodes CASKGDLAGYNEQFF.

CDR3 sequence (DNA): TGTGCCAGCAGCCCCAGCTACGAGCAGTACTTC. Translated: CASSPSYEQYF. This chain links TRBV2 with TRBJ2-7, with D uncertain. Per germline, CDR1 SNHLY and CDR2 FYNNEI. The CDR3 runs to 11 residues. Deletions cut 6 bases from V and 3 bases from J, with 6 bases between.

This clone appeared a single time. The J gene is TRBJ1-6, the V gene TRBV28, with a possible D match to TRBD1 (5 bases). V dropped 6 bases and J dropped 5 bases, with 17 bases sitting between them. CDR3 length equals 16 residues. CDR1 MDHEN and CDR2 SYDVKM come from the germline V gene. The CDR3 DNA is TGTGCCAGCAGCACAGGAGCGTCGCCCAATAATTCACCCCTCCACTTT. Amino acid sequence: CASSTGASPNNSPLHF.